These 18 T cell receptor beta chains were sequenced from one sample in a study of regulatory T cells in long-lasting Graves disease. Time point: persistent/refractory GD, antithyroid drugs over 5 years with positive TRAb. PBMC-derived RNA was used for the TCR library. iRepertoire HTBI primers and Arm-PCR of CDR3 regions built TCR beta libraries. A single record per CDR3 protein comes from TCRdb applying MiXCR to the multiplex PCR reads. Among under 500,000 distinct CDR3 sequences listed, around 20% were seen once. The material was peripheral blood mononuclear cells (PBMCs), obtained when the disease was refractory, from a patient treated with antithyroid drugs. The receptors derive from a female donor with Graves disease.

The chain carries TRBV29-1 and TRBJ1-1; D unresolved. The CDR3 covers 11 residues. Trimming cost V 7 bases and J 4 bases, with 10 bases left between them. Germline V lookup: CDR1 SQVTM, CDR2 ANQGSEA. The CDR3 DNA reads TGCAGCGGGATTAGGGCCACTGAAGCTTTCTTT. It is translated as CSGIRATEAFF.

This clonotype showed up many times. The chain recombines TRBV27 with TRBJ1-2; D might be TRBD1 (5 bases). Germline-derived CDR1 and CDR2 are MNHEY and SMNVEV (reference sequence). Trimming stripped 6 bases from V and 8 bases from J, with 19 bases between. This CDR3 is built from 14 residues. The CDR3 reads CASRQVGTAYGYTF. The CDR3 DNA sequence: TGTGCCAGCAGACAAGTTGGGACGGCTTACGGCTACACCTTC.

The rearrangement uses TRBV14 and TRBJ1-1; possible D gene TRBD1, 6 bases. The CDR3 is 16 amino acids. The germline CDR1 and CDR2 sequences are SGHDN and FVKESK. The V end was cut by 5 bases, the J end by 1 base, with 17 bases between. Written as DNA, the CDR3 is TGTGCCAGCAGCGGGGCAGGGGCTGGTAGGAACACTGAAGCTTTCTTT. Translated: CASSGAGAGRNTEAFF.

At least ten counts were recorded for this clonotype. This chain links TRBV24-1 with TRBJ2-5, with D possibly TRBD1 on 5 matching bases. The CDR3 extends over 14 amino acids. Germline V gene sequence: CDR1 KGHDR, CDR2 SFDVKD. The V and J ends lost 4 bases and 5 bases respectively, with 13 bases between them. The DNA for the CDR3 is TGTGCCACCAGTGACCAGGACAATACGGAGACCCAGTACTTC. This encodes CATSDQDNTETQYF.

This clonotype showed up just a few times. The chain couples TRBV4-2 to TRBJ2-7; 14 nucleotides agree with TRBD2. Losses at the gene ends were 4 bases for V and 5 bases for J; bases not matched to a gene: 13. Germline loops: CDR1 LGHNA, CDR2 YNFKEQ. This CDR3 is built from 18 residues. This chain's CDR3 is CASSRTPGTSGSGDEQYF. In DNA form, the CDR3 reads TGTGCCAGCAGCCGGACCCCGGGGACTAGCGGGAGCGGGGACGAGCAGTACTTC.

This clonotype was counted at least ten times. The chain joins TRBV11-2 to TRBJ1-1, with 7 bases matching TRBD1. After removal of 4 bases from V and 7 bases from J, the junction contained 9 bases not matched to a gene. Germline CDR1 is SGHAT and CDR2 is FQNNGV. This CDR3 is built from 14 residues. The CDR3 sequence: CASSSIQGRGEAFF. The CDR3 region has the DNA TGTGCCAGCAGCTCTATACAGGGGAGGGGTGAAGCTTTCTTT.

This clonotype was picked up a small number of times. The V gene is TRBV3-1, the J gene TRBJ2-7; 11 nucleotides agree with TRBD2. Germline CDR1 is LGHDT and CDR2 is YNNKEL (reference sequence). The CDR3 is 14 amino acids. Germline trimming cut 3 bases from V and 4 bases from J; bases unmatched to any gene: 2. The CDR3 region is CASSHTSGSYEQYF. For the CDR3, the DNA is TGTGCCAGCAGCCATACTAGCGGGAGTTACGAGCAGTACTTC.

This rearrangement joins TRBV9 to TRBJ2-7; 7 bases line up with TRBD2. CDR3 length: 17 amino acids. The germline CDR1 and CDR2 sequences are SGDLS and YYNGEE. V shed 0 bases and J 6 bases; nucleotides not matched to a gene: 15. CDR3 protein: CASSVDPPAGVAVEQYF. The CDR3 nucleotides are TGTGCCAGCAGCGTAGATCCCCCGGCGGGAGTTGCAGTCGAGCAGTACTTC.

This clonotype was seen repeatedly, ten times or more. The chain links TRBV12-3 or TRBV12-4 to TRBJ1-6; D gene ambiguous. CDR3 length: 14 amino acids. Between the trimmed V and J ends, which lost 1 base and 9 bases, there was a span of 10 bases. The CDR3 DNA follows: TGTGCCAGCAGTTTAGAATTGGGCATTTCACCCCTCCACTTT. Amino acid sequence: CASSLELGISPLHF.

This chain links TRBV24-1 with TRBJ1-5; D call uncertain. Germline V gene data show CDR1 as KGHDR and CDR2 as SFDVKD. The CDR3 extends over 14 amino acids. Trimming took off 3 bases at V and 3 bases at J, with 8 bases between the two ends. CDR3 DNA sequence: TGTGCCACCAGTGATGGACGGTACAATCAGCCCCAGCATTTT. This codes for CATSDGRYNQPQHF.

Written as DNA, the CDR3 is TGTGCCACCAGTGATCCCGGCCACCAAGAGACCCAGTACTTC. The encoded protein is CATSDPGHQETQYF. The gene calls are TRBV24-1 and TRBJ2-5; D is unresolved. The V and J ends lost 3 bases and 0 bases respectively, with 7 bases between them. CDR3 length: 14 amino acids. The germline CDR1 and CDR2 sequences are KGHDR and SFDVKD.

V is TRBV5-6 and J is TRBJ2-1; D unclear. CDR1 SGHDT and CDR2 YYEEEE come from the germline V gene. CDR3 length: 11 amino acids. V lost 5 bases, J lost 9 bases, and 9 bases lay in between. The CDR3, as DNA: TGTGCCAGCAGTTCGTTACTTGAGCAGTTCTTC. Encoded protein: CASSSLLEQFF.

Of note for this clonotype: This may arise from a read error, as a much more abundant clone is one base away. This CDR3 reads CASSFGPGFQETQYF. As DNA, the CDR3 is TGTGCCAGCAGTTTTGGTCCAGGGTTTCAAGAGACCCAGTACTTC. The chain employs TRBV6-5 and TRBJ2-5; D perhaps matches TRBD1 (5 bases). V lost 4 bases, J lost 2 bases, and 14 bases lay in between. There are 15 residues in the CDR3. The germline CDR1 and CDR2 sequences are MNHEY and SVGAGI.

This clonotype was detected a few times. J is TRBJ1-1 and V is TRBV7-8; TRBD1 matches at 7 bases. Germline V gives CDR1 SGHVS, CDR2 FQNEAQ. The CDR3 runs 13 residues. V was pared by 5 bases and J by 9 bases, with 9 bases of the junction left unmatched. CDR3 sequence (DNA): TGTGCCAGCAGCCACCGACAGGGATTGAAAGCTTTCTTT. Translated, it gives CASSHRQGLKAFF.

This clonotype showed up just once. A far larger clone lies a single base away; this is likely a read error. V gene TRBV28 combines with J gene TRBJ2-1; 8 positions match TRBD1. The J call may be mistaken, given a closer DNA end match to TRBJ2-5. The CDR3 is made up of 14 amino acids. Germline assignment: CDR1 MDHEN and CDR2 SYDVKM. CDR3 residues: CASSGDRPQETQYF. The CDR3 coding sequence is TGTGCCAGCAGTGGGGACAGGCCCCAAGAGACCCAGTACTTC.

The genes are TRBV10-3 and TRBJ2-5; TRBD2 matches 13 bases. This CDR3 is 18 amino acids long. Germline V gene lookup returns CDR1 ENHRY and CDR2 SYGVKD. Germline trimming cut 4 bases from V and 5 bases from J; bases unmatched to any gene: 13. CDR3 in amino acids: CAISGEGGTSGIWETQYF. CDR3 DNA: TGTGCCATCAGTGGAGAGGGGGGGACTAGCGGGATCTGGGAGACCCAGTACTTC.

This clonotype was recorded many times. The chain links TRBV28 to TRBJ2-7; 9 nucleotides match TRBD2. Trimming removed 5 bases from V and 7 bases from J; junction bases left unmatched: 12. The V gene's germline CDR1 is MDHEN and CDR2 SYDVKM. This CDR3 comprises 15 residues. The DNA for the CDR3 is TGTGCCAGCAGTGATTTAGCGGGAGACGTGTGGGAGCAGTACTTC. Residues: CASSDLAGDVWEQYF. Full variable domain (outside the CDR3, taken from reference TRBV28 and TRBJ2-7): DVKVTQSSRYLVKRTGEKVFLECVQDMDHENMFWYRQDPGLGLRLIYFSYDVKMKEKGDIPEGYSVSREKKERFSLILESASTNQTSMYLCASSDLAGDVWEQYFGPGTRLTVT.

This clonotype occurred many times. This chain uses TRBV9 with TRBJ1-5, with D possibly being TRBD1 (5 bases). The CDR3 sequence is 17 residues long. The V and J ends lost 4 bases and 0 bases respectively, with 17 bases between them. Per the germline V gene, CDR1 is SGDLS and CDR2 is YYNGEE. The CDR3 DNA reads as TGTGCCAGCAGCTTGGGGGAGGGAAAGTATAGCAATCAGCCCCAGCATTTT. This translates into CASSLGEGKYSNQPQHF.